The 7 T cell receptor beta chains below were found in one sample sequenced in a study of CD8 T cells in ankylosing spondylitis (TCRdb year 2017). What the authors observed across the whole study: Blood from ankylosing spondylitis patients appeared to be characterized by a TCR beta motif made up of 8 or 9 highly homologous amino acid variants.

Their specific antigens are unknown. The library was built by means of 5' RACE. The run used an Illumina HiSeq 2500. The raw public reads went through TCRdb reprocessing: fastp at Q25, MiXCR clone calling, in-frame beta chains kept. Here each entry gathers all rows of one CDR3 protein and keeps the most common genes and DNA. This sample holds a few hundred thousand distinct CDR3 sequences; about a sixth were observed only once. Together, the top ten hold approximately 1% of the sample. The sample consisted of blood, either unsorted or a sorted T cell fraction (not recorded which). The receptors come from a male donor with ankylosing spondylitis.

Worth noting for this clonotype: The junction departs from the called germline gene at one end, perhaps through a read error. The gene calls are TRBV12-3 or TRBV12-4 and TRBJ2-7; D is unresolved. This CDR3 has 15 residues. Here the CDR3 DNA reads TGTGCCAGCAGTTGGCGACATTCTAAGAGATACGTGCAGTACTTC. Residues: CASSWRHSKRYVQYF.

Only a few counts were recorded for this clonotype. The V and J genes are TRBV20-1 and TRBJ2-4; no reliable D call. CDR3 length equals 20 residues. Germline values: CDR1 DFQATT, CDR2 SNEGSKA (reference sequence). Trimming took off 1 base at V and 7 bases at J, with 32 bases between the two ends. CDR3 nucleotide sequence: TGCAGTGCTAGAGCTTCTGACGCTTCGAGAATAGTAGGTCGAGACAACATTCAGTACTTC. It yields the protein CSARASDASRIVGRDNIQYF.

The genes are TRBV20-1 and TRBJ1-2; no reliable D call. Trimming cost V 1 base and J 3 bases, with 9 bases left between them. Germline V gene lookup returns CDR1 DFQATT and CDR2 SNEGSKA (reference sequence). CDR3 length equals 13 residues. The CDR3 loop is CSARAQVDYGYTF. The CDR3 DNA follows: TGCAGTGCTAGAGCCCAGGTTGACTATGGCTACACCTTC.

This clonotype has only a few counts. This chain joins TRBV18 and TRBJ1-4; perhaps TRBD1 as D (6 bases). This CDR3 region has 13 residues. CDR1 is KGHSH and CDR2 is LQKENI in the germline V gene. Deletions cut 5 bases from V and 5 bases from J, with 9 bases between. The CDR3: CASSVQGNEKLFF. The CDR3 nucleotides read TGTGCCAGCTCAGTACAGGGAAATGAAAAACTGTTTTTT.

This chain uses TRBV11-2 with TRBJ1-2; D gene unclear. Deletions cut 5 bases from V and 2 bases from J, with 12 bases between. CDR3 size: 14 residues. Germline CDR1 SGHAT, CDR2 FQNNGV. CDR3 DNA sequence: TGTGCCAGCAGCCGAGCCGGGCGGAACTATGGCTACACCTTC. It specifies CASSRAGRNYGYTF.

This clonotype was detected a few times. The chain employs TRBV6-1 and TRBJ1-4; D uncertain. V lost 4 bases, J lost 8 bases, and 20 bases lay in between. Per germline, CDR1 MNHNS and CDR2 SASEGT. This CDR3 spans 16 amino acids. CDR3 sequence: CASSVQSGLSAEKLFF. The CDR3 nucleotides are TGTGCCAGCAGTGTGCAATCGGGCCTTTCGGCCGAAAAACTGTTTTTT.

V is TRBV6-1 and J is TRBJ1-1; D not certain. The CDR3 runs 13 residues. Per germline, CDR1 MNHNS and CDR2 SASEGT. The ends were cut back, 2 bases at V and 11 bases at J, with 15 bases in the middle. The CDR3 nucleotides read TGTGCCAGCAGTGAATGGAGAGGGAATTCGGCTTTCTTT. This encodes CASSEWRGNSAFF.